The next 5 T cell receptor beta chains were all read from a single sample in a study of shared clonotypes between healthy human individuals. Method: immunoSEQ multiplex PCR; TCRdb's copy keeps in-frame clones and lacks some. Of roughly 380,000 clones in the sample, about 96% are singletons; the top ten hold approximately 0.32%. The sequenced sample consisted of memory CD8+ T cells sorted from blood. Subset indicated: CD45RO+ cells pooled with CCR7-negative TemRA cells. The origin of the receptors is a young man in good health.

The chain is built from TRBV5-1 and TRBJ2-1, with a tentative D call TRBD2 (6 bases). Trimming took off 8 bases at V and 10 bases at J, with 28 bases between the two ends. The germline V gene has CDR1 SGHRS and CDR2 YFSETQ. This CDR3 is built from 16 residues. CDR3 sequence reads: CASSPAGPFNPGEQFF. The CDR3 nucleotides are TGCGCCAGTTCACCAGCGGGTCCTTTTAATCCAGGCGAGCAGTTCTTC.

The V and J genes are TRBV29-1 and TRBJ2-7; no reliable D call. There are 15 residues in the CDR3. Trimming left V 7 bases short and J 0 bases short, with 19 bases between. CDR1 and CDR2 (germline): SQVTM, ANQGSEA. The CDR3 nucleotides are TGCAGCGCCCGAACCGCCGACGGCCGCTCCTACGAGCAGTACTTC. Encoded protein: CSARTADGRSYEQYF.

Comments on this clone: This specimen includes other DNA sequences encoding the same CDR3. The rearrangement joins TRBV6-1 to TRBJ1-5, with D unresolved. The CDR3 extends over 11 amino acids. Germline-derived CDR1 and CDR2 are MNHNS and SASEGT. V was shortened by 3 bases and J by 6 bases, with 3 bases between the two germline ends. The CDR3 sequence is CASSEGQPQHF. Written as DNA, the CDR3 is TGTGCCAGCAGTGAGGGTCAGCCCCAGCATTTT.

The CDR3 DNA reads as TGCGCCAGCAGCTTGGGACATACCTCCTACAATGAGCAGTTCTTC. This codes for CASSLGHTSYNEQFF. The rearrangement joins TRBV5-1 to TRBJ2-1; D uncertain. CDR1 is SGHRS, CDR2 YFSETQ, per germline. V lost 0 bases and J lost 0, with 7 bases in between. CDR3 length: 15 amino acids.

The chain employs TRBV6-5 and TRBJ2-2, with D possibly TRBD2 on 6 matching bases. Germline V gene lookup returns CDR1 MNHEY and CDR2 SVGAGI. The CDR3 is made up of 15 amino acids. V lost 2 bases and J lost 4, with 11 bases in between. The CDR3 here is CASSYPGAITGELFF. CDR3 DNA: TGTGCCAGCAGTTACCCGGGAGCGATCACCGGGGAGCTGTTTTTT.